A single sample gave rise to the 27 T cell receptor beta chains below, sequenced in a study of cytomegalovirus exposure and HLA in healthy donors. The PCR was carried out with 60 Vbeta primers and 13 Jbeta primers. Method: immunoSEQ multiplex PCR; TCRdb's copy keeps in-frame clones and lacks some. The profile covers about 160,000 clones, with around 86% appearing a single time and approximately 2% taken by the ten largest. Material: PBMCs. These receptors came from a human donor in good health.

The V gene is TRBV5-1, the J gene TRBJ2-5; TRBD2 matches at 8 bases. The CDR3 has 17 residues. Germline CDR1 reads SGHRS; CDR2 reads YFSETQ. Trimming removed 0 bases from V and 5 bases from J; junction bases left unmatched: 12. This CDR3 reads CASSLALGRGGWETQYF. The CDR3 DNA follows: TGCGCCAGCAGCTTGGCCCTTGGACGGGGGGGCTGGGAGACCCAGTACTTC.

J is TRBJ2-6 and V is TRBV6-4, with D perhaps TRBD1 (5 bases). Trimming left V 2 bases short and J 2 bases short, with 10 bases between. The CDR3 is 16 residues long. The germline gives CDR1 MRHNA, CDR2 SNTAGT. The CDR3 spells CASSDRGITGANVLTF. The CDR3 DNA reads as TGTGCCAGCAGTGACAGGGGTATCACTGGGGCCAACGTCCTGACTTTC.

Turning to this clone: Germline and junction disagree at one end, which may indicate a read error. CDR3 DNA sequence: TGTACCAGCAGTTTATCCGGGGGGGCCGGCGAGCAGTACTTC. Translated: CTSSLSGGAGEQYF. This chain joins TRBV28 and TRBJ2-7; 8 positions match TRBD2. CDR3 length: 14 amino acids. The germline V gene has CDR1 MDHEN and CDR2 SYDVKM. The full variable domain, rest sourced from reference TRBV28 and TRBJ2-7, is DVKVTQSSRYLVKRTGEKVFLECVQDMDHENMFWYRQDPGLGLRLIYFSYDVKMKEKGDIPEGYSVSREKKERFSLILESASTNQTSMYLCTSSLSGGAGEQYFGPGTRLTVT.

This chain links TRBV4-3 with TRBJ1-6, with D perhaps TRBD1 (5 bases). Trimming left V 4 bases short and J 8 bases short, with 15 bases between. There are 15 residues in the CDR3. The germline V gene has CDR1 LGHNA and CDR2 YSLEER. This chain's CDR3 is CASSPKSGSDSPLHF. CDR3 nucleotides: TGCGCCAGCAGCCCGAAATCAGGGTCGGATTCACCCCTCCACTTT.

This clone has a handful of counts. CDR3 residues: CASSPVSGGASVQYF. In DNA form, the CDR3 reads TGTGCCAGCAGCCCAGTTAGCGGGGGGGCCTCAGTGCAGTACTTC. The chain couples TRBV7-9 to TRBJ2-7; the match to TRBD2 covers 11 bases. This CDR3 spans 15 amino acids. Trimming at V came to 5 bases and at J to 9 bases, leaving 12 bases not matched to a gene. CDR1 and CDR2 from the germline V gene are SEHNR and FQNEAQ (reference sequence). The full variable domain, completed using reference TRBV7-9 and TRBJ2-7, is DTGVSQNPRHKITKRGQNVTFRCDPISEHNRLYWYRQTLGQGPEFLTYFQNEAQLEKSRLLSDRFSAERPKGSFSTLEIQRTEQGDSAMYLCASSPVSGGASVQYFGPGTRLTVT.

The chain has TRBV19 and TRBJ1-4, with 7 bases fitting TRBD1. Germline values: CDR1 LNHDA, CDR2 SQIVND (reference sequence). V lost 5 bases and J lost 12; bases outside the gene matches: 9. The CDR3 length is 13 residues. Written as DNA, the CDR3 is TGTGCCAGTAGTGGTCACCGTACAGGGGAACTGTTTTTT. Translating it yields CASSGHRTGELFF.

The CDR3 loop reads CASSNPWTGRTGELFF. CDR3 coding DNA: TGTGCCAGCAGCAACCCCTGGACGGGGAGAACCGGGGAGCTGTTTTTT. V and J are TRBV7-6 and TRBJ2-2; maybe TRBD2 (5 bases). The CDR3 runs to 16 residues. Trimming left V 5 bases short and J 5 bases short, with 18 bases between. The germline V gene has CDR1 SGHVS and CDR2 FNYEAQ.

The sample holds a few counts of this clone. V usage is TRBV4-3 and J usage is TRBJ1-2; D perhaps matches TRBD1 (5 bases). Trimming shortened V by 4 bases and J by 0 bases, and 12 bases separated the two germline ends. Germline V CDR1 and CDR2: LGHNA, YSLEER. The CDR3 sequence is 15 residues long. CDR3 region: CASSRQTASNYGYTF. In nucleotides, the CDR3 is TGCGCCAGCAGCCGACAGACCGCCTCTAACTATGGCTACACCTTC.

The chain joins TRBV6-6 to TRBJ2-7; D possibly corresponds to TRBD2 (5 bases). Deletions cut 6 bases from V and 6 bases from J, with 9 bases between. Germline CDR1 and CDR2: MNHNY and SVGAGI (reference sequence). CDR3 length: 11 residues. CDR3: CASSDYLEQYF. The CDR3 region has the DNA TGTGCCAGCAGCGACTACCTCGAGCAGTACTTC.

This chain connects TRBV18 to TRBJ1-2; possibly TRBD1 for D (5 bases). Germline-derived CDR1 and CDR2 are KGHSH and LQKENI. This CDR3 spans 14 amino acids. Trimming removed 4 bases at V and 3 bases at J, with 12 bases between. CDR3 region: CASSLTAGDYGYTF. Written as DNA, the CDR3 is TGTGCCAGCTCACTAACGGCGGGGGACTATGGCTACACCTTC.

J is TRBJ2-7 and V is TRBV11-2; perhaps TRBD1 as D (6 bases). The CDR3 is 15 amino acids. V lost 0 bases and J lost 3, with 12 bases in between. Looked up from germline, CDR1 is SGHAT and CDR2 is FQNNGV. CDR3 sequence: CASSLEQGRIYEQYF. CDR3 in DNA: TGTGCCAGCAGCTTAGAACAGGGTCGTATCTACGAGCAGTACTTC.

This sequence joins TRBV4-2 and TRBJ1-1; D remains ambiguous. The CDR3 is 11 residues long. V was pared by 2 bases and J by 7 bases, with 5 bases between. Per germline, CDR1 LGHNA and CDR2 YNFKEQ. The CDR3, as DNA: TGTGCCAGCAGCCAAAACGGTGAAGCTTTCTTT. Translating gives CASSQNGEAFF.

This clone was detected once. The CDR3 DNA is TGTGCCAGCAGTGAATCGGGGAACGAGCAGTACTTC. Protein sequence: CASSESGNEQYF. The chain joins TRBV2 to TRBJ2-7, with TRBD2 as a possible D gene (5 bases). The V gene lost 2 bases and the J gene lost 5 bases, with 7 bases spanning the gap. CDR3 length equals 12 residues. Germline V gene sequence: CDR1 SNHLY, CDR2 FYNNEI.

The chain links TRBV7-8 to TRBJ2-3; maybe TRBD2 (6 bases). V was pared by 1 base and J by 2 bases, with 7 bases between. This CDR3 region has 14 residues. CDR1 is SGHVS and CDR2 is FQNEAQ in the germline V gene. CDR3: CASSLERATDTQYF. CDR3 nucleotide sequence: TGTGCCAGCAGCTTAGAGCGGGCCACAGATACGCAGTATTTT.

This clone was found once. The genes are TRBV11-2 and TRBJ2-7, with 8 bases that match TRBD2. The V gene's germline CDR1 is SGHAT and CDR2 FQNNGV. Losses at the gene ends were 5 bases for V and 2 bases for J; bases not matched to a gene: 17. The CDR3 is 18 amino acids. The CDR3 loop is CASSPREIWRGETYEQYF. The CDR3 DNA reads as TGTGCCAGCAGCCCCCGGGAGATTTGGCGGGGGGAAACCTACGAGCAGTACTTC. Variable domain in full (rest from reference TRBV11-2 and TRBJ2-7): EAGVAQSPRYKIIEKRQSVAFWCNPISGHATLYWYQQILGQGPKLLIQFQNNGVVDDSQLPKDRFSAERLKGVDSTLKIQPAKLEDSAVYLCASSPREIWRGETYEQYFGPGTRLTVT.

The CDR3 DNA reads TGCGCCAGCAGCCCCGACAGGGTTGTTTATACCGGGGAGCTGTTTTTT. It is translated as CASSPDRVVYTGELFF. The chain links TRBV5-1 to TRBJ2-2, with 7 bases aligning to TRBD1. This CDR3 is built from 16 residues. Trimming removed 4 bases from V and 5 bases from J; junction bases left unmatched: 11. CDR1 is SGHRS, CDR2 YFSETQ, per germline.

V and J are TRBV19 and TRBJ2-5; TRBD2 might be the D (5 bases). This CDR3 spans 15 amino acids. Deletions cut 6 bases from V and 1 base from J, with 15 bases between. The germline V gene encodes CDR1 LNHDA and CDR2 SQIVND (reference sequence). CDR3: CASRSPFGGQETQYF. Written as DNA, the CDR3 is TGTGCCAGTAGATCACCCTTCGGAGGCCAAGAGACCCAGTACTTC.

The chain employs TRBV19 and TRBJ2-1; 8 bases match TRBD2. In germline, CDR1 is LNHDA, CDR2 SQIVND (reference sequence). Losses at the gene ends were 5 bases for V and 3 bases for J; bases not matched to a gene: 6. The CDR3 consists of 15 residues. In DNA form, the CDR3 reads TGTGCCAGTAGTCACGGGACTAGGGTCTACAATGAGCAGTTCTTC. Translating it yields CASSHGTRVYNEQFF. The variable domain in full, with the rest retrieved from reference TRBV19 and TRBJ2-1, is DGGITQSPKYLFRKEGQNVTLSCEQNLNHDAMYWYRQDPGQGLRLIYYSQIVNDFQKGDIAEGYSVSREKKESFPLTVTSAQKNPTAFYLCASSHGTRVYNEQFFGPGTRLTVL.

The chain is built from TRBV19 and TRBJ2-5, with TRBD2 as a possible D gene (5 bases). Trimming pared 6 bases from V and 2 bases from J, leaving 7 bases between. The CDR3 length is 12 residues. Germline-derived CDR1 and CDR2 are LNHDA and SQIVND (reference sequence). CDR3 sequence (DNA): TGTGCCAGTAGCACGGGGCAAGAGACCCAGTACTTC. Encoded protein: CASSTGQETQYF.

The chain has TRBV6-5 and TRBJ2-2; possible D gene TRBD2, 5 bases. CDR3 size: 14 residues. CDR1 is MNHEY, CDR2 SVGAGI, per germline. Trimming shortened V by 8 bases and J by 4 bases, and 14 bases separated the two germline ends. The CDR3 nucleotides read TGTGCCAGCTTCACTAGGCAGGTCACCGGGGAGCTGTTTTTT. Amino acid sequence: CASFTRQVTGELFF.

The J gene is TRBJ1-1, the V gene TRBV7-6; D gene unclear. Germline CDR1 is SGHVS and CDR2 is FNYEAQ. CDR3 length equals 13 residues. With 3 bases removed from V and 0 bases from J, the gap between germline ends came to 5 bases. The CDR3 nucleotides are TGTGCCAGCAGCTTGGCCATGAACACTGAAGCTTTCTTT. It translates to CASSLAMNTEAFF.

The chain joins TRBV21-1 to TRBJ1-1; TRBD1, the table's D call, lacks a check against the DNA. TRBV21-1 is marked as a pseudogene. The CDR3 sequence is 17 residues long. In DNA, the CDR3 is TGTGCCAGCAGCAAGTCCCGGGACAGGGACTGGAACACTGAAGCTTTCTTT. As protein: CASSKSRDRDWNTEAFF.

The V gene is TRBV19, the J gene TRBJ1-2; tentatively, D is TRBD1 (5 bases). The V gene's germline CDR1 is LNHDA and CDR2 SQIVND (reference sequence). The CDR3 length is 12 residues. V lost 6 bases and J 5 bases, leaving 10 bases between the germline ends. The CDR3 loop reads CASSRRGYGYTF. CDR3 DNA sequence: TGTGCCAGTAGCCGGAGGGGTTATGGCTACACCTTC. The full variable domain, with the rest looked up from reference TRBV19 and TRBJ1-2, is DGGITQSPKYLFRKEGQNVTLSCEQNLNHDAMYWYRQDPGQGLRLIYYSQIVNDFQKGDIAEGYSVSREKKESFPLTVTSAQKNPTAFYLCASSRRGYGYTFGSGTRLTVV.

This chain joins TRBV11-2 and TRBJ2-5, with 7 bases fitting TRBD1. This CDR3 comprises 15 residues. After removal of 4 bases from V and 2 bases from J, the junction contained 7 bases not matched to a gene. The germline V gene encodes CDR1 SGHAT and CDR2 FQNNGV. This CDR3 reads CASSSDRITQETQYF. In DNA, the CDR3 is TGTGCCAGCAGCTCGGACAGGATAACTCAAGAGACCCAGTACTTC.

The chain couples TRBV7-6 to TRBJ2-7; 14 nucleotides match TRBD2. Germline trimming cut 4 bases from V and 4 bases from J; bases unmatched to any gene: 3. Germline V gene data show CDR1 as SGHVS and CDR2 as FNYEAQ. This CDR3 spans 15 amino acids. The CDR3 coding sequence is TGTGCCAGCAGCTCGGGACTAGCGGGGGTTTACGAGCAGTACTTC. Amino acids: CASSSGLAGVYEQYF.

V usage is TRBV15 and J usage is TRBJ1-2, with 9 bases fitting TRBD1. The CDR3 is 16 residues long. J gave up 8 bases and V 2 bases, and 12 bases lay outside the gene matches. In germline, CDR1 is LNHNV, CDR2 YYDKDF (reference sequence). The CDR3 spells CATSRSRTGTGYGYTF. Here the CDR3 DNA reads TGTGCCACCAGCAGATCCCGAACCGGGACAGGGTACGGCTACACCTTC.

V is TRBV5-1 and J is TRBJ2-5; TRBD2 is a possible D gene (6 bases). The V gene lost 5 bases and the J gene lost 2 bases, with 13 bases spanning the gap. This CDR3 is 14 amino acids long. CDR1 and CDR2 from the germline V gene are SGHRS and YFSETQ. The CDR3 loop is CASRAGPLQETQYF. For the CDR3, the DNA is TGCGCCAGCAGGGCGGGGCCGTTACAAGAGACCCAGTACTTC.